A single sample is the source of the 18 T cell receptor beta chains below, sequenced in a study of blood T cell repertoires in COVID-19. TCRdb's table, derived via immunoSEQ multiplex PCR, lists solely in-frame clones and lacks some. The data contain around 100,000 clones, over 80% of them singletons. Sequencing was done on a sample of peripheral blood. The receptors were sampled from a man aged 45-65 years with active or convalescent COVID-19.

The chain links TRBV11-2 to TRBJ2-1; a possible D gene is TRBD1 (6 bases). The CDR3 length is 17 residues. Trimming shortened V by 0 bases and J by 0 bases, and 12 bases separated the two germline ends. Germline loops: CDR1 SGHAT, CDR2 FQNNGV. The CDR3 region is CASSLDPGTSSYNEQFF. CDR3 bases: TGTGCCAGCAGCTTAGATCCCGGGACAAGCTCCTACAATGAGCAGTTCTTC.

The V call is TRBV5-4, the J call TRBJ2-5; possibly TRBD1 for D (6 bases). The V end lost 4 bases, the J end lost 5 bases, and 18 bases lay between the germline ends. The CDR3 extends over 15 amino acids. Germline V gene sequence: CDR1 SGHNT, CDR2 YYREEE (reference sequence). DNA for the CDR3: TGTGCCAGCAGCGACCTACAGGGCCATAGGGAGACCCAGTACTTC. This codes for CASSDLQGHRETQYF.

This chain links TRBV27 with TRBJ2-3, with D unresolved. Trimming stripped 0 bases from V and 5 bases from J, with 6 bases between. The CDR3 length is 13 residues. The germline V gene has CDR1 MNHEY and CDR2 SMNVEV (reference sequence). CDR3 DNA sequence: TGTGCCAGCAGTTTATCCGTGAGAGATACGCAGTATTTT. Protein: CASSLSVRDTQYF.

V usage is TRBV24-1 and J usage is TRBJ2-7; TRBD1 agrees at 8 bases. Germline V gene sequence: CDR1 KGHDR, CDR2 SFDVKD. The J segment lost 2 bases and the V segment lost 7 bases, leaving 9 bases of the junction unmatched. The CDR3 is 15 amino acids. This CDR3 reads CATSPRDRSTYEQYF. CDR3 in DNA: TGTGCCACCAGCCCCCGGGACAGGTCCACCTACGAGCAGTACTTC.

The chain is built from TRBV5-4 and TRBJ2-1; D is perhaps TRBD2 (5 bases). In germline, CDR1 is SGHNT, CDR2 YYREEE (reference sequence). The CDR3 consists of 16 residues. V lost 1 base to trimming and J lost 0 bases, with 11 bases between them. CDR3 sequence reads: CASSLRRTGSYNEQFF. DNA for the CDR3: TGTGCCAGCAGCTTGAGGAGGACCGGCTCCTACAATGAGCAGTTCTTC.

With regard to this clone: One end of the junction fails to match germline, which may point to a read error. The chain employs TRBV7-7 and TRBJ2-3; unclear D gene. CDR1 is SSHAT and CDR2 is FNYEAQ in the germline V gene (reference sequence). The CDR3 is 14 residues long. This CDR3 reads CASSLESATDTQYF. In DNA form, the CDR3 reads TGTGCTAGCAGCTTAGAGTCCGCGACAGATACGCAGTATTTT.

This clone was detected only a few times. The rearrangement uses TRBV27 and TRBJ2-1; no clear D gene. CDR1 is MNHEY, CDR2 SMNVEV, per germline (reference sequence). This CDR3 region has 15 residues. V was cut by 2 bases and J by 4 bases, with 12 bases left in between. The CDR3 loop reads CASSLLLRHYNEQFF. CDR3 sequence (DNA): TGTGCCAGCAGTTTACTCCTAAGACATTACAATGAGCAGTTCTTC.

This chain links TRBV18 with TRBJ1-1, with D uncertain. V lost 3 bases, J lost 2 bases, and 16 bases lay in between. This CDR3 has 16 amino acids. Germline CDR1 is KGHSH and CDR2 is LQKENI. The CDR3 reads CASSPLLLAPNTEAFF. CDR3 nucleotides: TGTGCCAGCTCACCTCTCCTACTCGCCCCCAACACTGAAGCTTTCTTT. The variable domain in full, with the rest retrieved from reference TRBV18 and TRBJ1-1, is NAGVMQNPRHLVRRRGQEARLRCSPMKGHSHVYWYRQLPEEGLKFMVYLQKENIIDESGMPKERFSAEFPKEGPSILRIQQVVRGDSAAYFCASSPLLLAPNTEAFFGQGTRLTVV.

This chain connects TRBV9 to TRBJ2-1; the match to TRBD2 covers 13 bases. The germline CDR1 and CDR2 sequences are SGDLS and YYNGEE. CDR3 length: 17 residues. The V and J ends lost 4 bases and 3 bases, in that order; junction bases with no gene match: 7. CDR3 in DNA: TGTGCCAGCAGCCTCGGGACTAGCGGGACCCTCTACAATGAGCAGTTCTTC. It yields the protein CASSLGTSGTLYNEQFF.

This rearrangement joins TRBV2 to TRBJ2-7; 13 nucleotides line up with TRBD2. The CDR3 consists of 16 residues. The V segment lost 5 bases and the J segment 0 bases; nucleotides outside the gene matches: 4. The V gene's germline CDR1 is SNHLY and CDR2 FYNNEI. As DNA, the CDR3 is TGTGCCAGCAGTCTACGGACTAGCGGGAGCTCCTACGAGCAGTACTTC. Protein product: CASSLRTSGSSYEQYF.

The chain joins TRBV7-9 to TRBJ2-1; 9 bases agree with TRBD1. From germline, CDR1 is SEHNR and CDR2 FQNEAQ (reference sequence). V lost 3 bases and J lost 6; bases outside the gene matches: 15. The CDR3 length is 18 residues. CDR3 residues: CASSLHRGQGIYFNEQFF. The CDR3 DNA reads TGTGCCAGCAGCTTGCACAGGGGGCAGGGTATTTATTTCAATGAGCAGTTCTTC.

With respect to this clone: The identical CDR3 is also encoded by other nucleotide sequences in the sample. The chain carries TRBV4-1 and TRBJ2-7, with 10 positions matching TRBD2. V was pared by 3 bases and J by 4 bases, with 9 bases of the junction left unmatched. Germline CDR1 reads MGHRA; CDR2 reads YSYEKL. The CDR3 loop spans 16 amino acids. The CDR3 spells CASSHLAGVLSYEQYF. DNA for the CDR3: TGCGCCAGCAGCCACCTAGCGGGAGTTCTGTCGTACGAGCAGTACTTC.

In its sample, this clone was seen a few times. The chain has TRBV18 and TRBJ2-5; TRBD1 matches at 9 bases. J was trimmed by 6 bases and V by 2 bases; bases with no gene match: 7. This CDR3 region has 15 residues. CDR1 and CDR2 (germline): KGHSH, LQKENI. This CDR3 is CASSPGLDRGKTQYF. In DNA form, the CDR3 reads TGTGCCAGCTCACCAGGTCTTGACAGGGGGAAGACCCAGTACTTC. The full variable domain, with the rest looked up from reference TRBV18 and TRBJ2-5, is NAGVMQNPRHLVRRRGQEARLRCSPMKGHSHVYWYRQLPEEGLKFMVYLQKENIIDESGMPKERFSAEFPKEGPSILRIQQVVRGDSAAYFCASSPGLDRGKTQYFGPGTRLLVL.

The V call is TRBV12-5, the J call TRBJ2-1; 10 nucleotides align to TRBD2. CDR1 is LGHNT, CDR2 FRNRAP, per germline. The CDR3 has 15 amino acids. After removal of 6 bases from V and 2 bases from J, the junction contained 4 bases not matched to a gene. The CDR3 here is CASGSSGRTYNEQFF. CDR3 nucleotide sequence: TGTGCTAGTGGCTCTAGCGGGAGAACCTACAATGAGCAGTTCTTC.

The gene calls are TRBV6-5 and TRBJ2-1, with TRBD2 identical over 8 bases. V was clipped by 3 bases and J by 5 bases; unmatched bases: 0. This CDR3 has 13 residues. CDR1 and CDR2 (germline): MNHEY, SVGAGI. The CDR3 bases are TGTGCCAGCAGTTATAGCGGGGACAATGAGCAGTTCTTC. Encoded protein: CASSYSGDNEQFF.

The CDR3, as DNA: TGTGCCAGCAGCCCGAGGGAATTAGGCTATGGCTACACCTTC. It specifies CASSPRELGYGYTF. The chain links TRBV5-6 to TRBJ1-2; D not certain. Trimming left V 4 bases short and J 4 bases short, with 14 bases between. CDR3 length equals 14 residues. Germline V gene data show CDR1 as SGHDT and CDR2 as YYEEEE.

The chain carries TRBV18 and TRBJ1-6, with no clear D. CDR3 length: 13 residues. From germline, CDR1 is KGHSH and CDR2 LQKENI. V was trimmed by 4 bases and J by 5 bases, leaving 6 bases between them. CDR3: CASSRTDNSPLHF. CDR3 DNA: TGTGCCAGCTCACGAACTGATAATTCACCCCTCCACTTT.

This clone appeared many times. This chain uses TRBV5-1 with TRBJ2-1; a weak D match, TRBD1 (6 bases). The CDR3 is made up of 14 amino acids. Germline loops: CDR1 SGHRS, CDR2 YFSETQ. The V gene lost 4 bases and the J gene lost 7 bases, with 15 bases spanning the gap. The CDR3 DNA sequence: TGCGCCAGCAGCCCTGAGAACAGGGCGAATGAGCAGTTCTTC. This sequence encodes CASSPENRANEQFF. Variable domain in full (rest from reference TRBV5-1 and TRBJ2-1): KAGVTQTPRYLIKTRGQQVTLSCSPISGHRSVSWYQQTPGQGLQFLFEYFSETQRNKGNFPGRFSGRQFSNSRSEMNVSTLELGDSALYLCASSPENRANEQFFGPGTRLTVL.